This TCR beta chain was documented in a study of T cell responses to AZD1222 COVID-19 vaccine. Study-level points and caveats: Just six AZD1222 recipients were seropositive at baseline. A reported finding is that nearly half of spike-specific TCRs target unmutated variant regions. Rises in breadth and depth of Spike-specific TCRs came after two AZD1222 doses.

As to this clone: Its matching antigen is unknown.

The assay was immunoSEQ multiplex PCR, and TCRdb's table has in-frame clones only and misses some. The table records 240,000 or so clones, 80% to 95% of them present only once. The TCR sequence derives from an adult in good health. Sequences were derived from peripheral blood, sampled on day 0 of AZD1222 vaccination.

The DNA of the CDR3 is TGTGCCACCAGCAGAGCGGGACAGGGACTATACTACGAGCAGTACTTC. Its translation is CATSRAGQGLYYEQYF. The rearrangement uses TRBV15 and TRBJ2-7; 9 bases are a match to TRBD1. CDR1 and CDR2 (germline): LNHNV, YYDKDF (reference sequence). CDR3 length: 16 residues. V was clipped by 1 base and J by 3 bases; unmatched bases: 7.